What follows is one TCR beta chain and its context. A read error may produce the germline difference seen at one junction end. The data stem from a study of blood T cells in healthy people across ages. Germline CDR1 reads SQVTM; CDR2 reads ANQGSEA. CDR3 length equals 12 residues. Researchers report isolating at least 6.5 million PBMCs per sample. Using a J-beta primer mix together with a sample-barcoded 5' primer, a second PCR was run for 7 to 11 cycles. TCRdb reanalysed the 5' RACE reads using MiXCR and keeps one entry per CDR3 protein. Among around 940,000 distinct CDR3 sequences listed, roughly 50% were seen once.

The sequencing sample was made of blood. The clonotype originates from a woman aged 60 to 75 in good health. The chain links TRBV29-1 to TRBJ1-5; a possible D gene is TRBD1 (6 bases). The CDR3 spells CSVVQGNQPRHF. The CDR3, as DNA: TGCAGCGTAGTTCAGGGGAATCAGCCCCGGCATTTT.